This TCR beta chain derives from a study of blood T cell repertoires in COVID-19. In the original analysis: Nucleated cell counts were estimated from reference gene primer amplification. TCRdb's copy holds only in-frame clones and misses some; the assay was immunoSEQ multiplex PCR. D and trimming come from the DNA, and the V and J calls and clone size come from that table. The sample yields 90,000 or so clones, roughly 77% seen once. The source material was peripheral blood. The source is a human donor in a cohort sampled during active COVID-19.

The CDR3 loop is CASSLGDLETQYF. Written as DNA, the CDR3 is TGCGCCAGCAGCTTGGGGGACTTAGAGACCCAGTACTTC. The chain carries TRBV5-1 and TRBJ2-5, with D possibly TRBD2 on 6 matching bases. Germline V gene data show CDR1 as SGHRS and CDR2 as YFSETQ. The germline V and J ends were trimmed by 0 bases and 4 bases, with 7 bases remaining between them. There are 13 residues in the CDR3.